Described below is a single T cell receptor (beta chain) sequence and its context. Its antigen is not identified. TCRdb keeps only in-frame clones here, not all; method: immunoSEQ multiplex PCR. The sample has 40,000 to 55,000 clones, about 86% seen once. The entry originates in a study of T cell responses to AZD1222 COVID-19 vaccine. Study-wide results and limits: Donors were mostly white British, more females; clonal diversity possibly underestimated. Breadth and depth of Spike-specific TCRs rose after two AZD1222 doses. Along spike, vaccine-associated CD4 TCRs were found throughout, with dominance at 160-218 and 743-854. In the spike-specific TCR repertoire, nearly half reportedly target unmutated variant regions.

This TCR derives from an adult who received the AZD1222 COVID-19 vaccine. The sequencing used peripheral blood, collected 28 days after the second AZD1222 dose.

CDR3 sequence reads: CASSIEGAPYEQYF. The DNA of the CDR3 is TGTGCCAGCAGTATAGAGGGGGCCCCCTACGAGCAGTACTTC. This chain connects TRBV2 to TRBJ2-7, with 7 bases lining up with TRBD1. V was clipped by 5 bases and J by 2 bases; unmatched bases: 6. Germline V gene sequence: CDR1 SNHLY, CDR2 FYNNEI. CDR3 length equals 14 residues.